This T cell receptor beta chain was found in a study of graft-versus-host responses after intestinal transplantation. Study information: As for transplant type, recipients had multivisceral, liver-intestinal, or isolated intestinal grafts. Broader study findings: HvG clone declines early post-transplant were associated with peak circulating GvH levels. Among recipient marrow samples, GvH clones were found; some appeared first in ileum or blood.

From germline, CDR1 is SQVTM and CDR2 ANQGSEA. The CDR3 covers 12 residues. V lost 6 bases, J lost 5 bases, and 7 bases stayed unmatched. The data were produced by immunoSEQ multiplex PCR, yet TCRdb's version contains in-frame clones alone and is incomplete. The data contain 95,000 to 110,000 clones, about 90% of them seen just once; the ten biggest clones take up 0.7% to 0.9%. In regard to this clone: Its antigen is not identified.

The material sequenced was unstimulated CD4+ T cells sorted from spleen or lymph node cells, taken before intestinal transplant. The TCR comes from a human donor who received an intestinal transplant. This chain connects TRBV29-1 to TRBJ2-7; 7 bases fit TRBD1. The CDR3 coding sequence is TGCAGCGTGACGACAGGGACCGACGAGCAGTACTTC. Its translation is CSVTTGTDEQYF.